One T cell receptor (beta chain) is described in this entry. Its target antigen remains unknown. No clone much larger than this one lies a single base away; base qualities are absent. The time point label here, explained by the study, means: cells obtained before transplantation from donor or recipient. CD3+CD4+ and CD3+CD8+ populations were FACS-sorted from unstimulated pre-transplant donor and recipient cells taken from spleen or lymph nodes. This specimen belongs to a study of graft-versus-host responses after intestinal transplantation (TCRdb year 2021). Describing the broader study: Recipients received multivisceral, liver-intestinal, or isolated intestinal transplants. All recipients received anti-thymocyte globulin induction followed by maintenance tacrolimus and steroids for around 3 years. Bulk TCR-beta CDR3 sequencing was used to track graft-versus-host and host-versus-graft alloreactive T cell clones in the graft, circulation and bone marrow after intestinal transplantation. To identify alloreactive clones, pre-transplant mixed lymphocyte reaction products were sequenced and then compared with unstimulated pre-transplant donor and recipient T cells. The cohort enrolled fewer than 25 intestinal transplant recipients including one retransplant, and 3 patients lacking pretransplant specimens were excluded. A peak of at least 4% donor T cells among recipient peripheral blood mononuclear cells was the definition used for donor T cell macrochimerism. Rather than being sequenced by the commercial service, samples from a few later patients were sequenced in-house on an Illumina MiSeq and processed with MiXCR.

Libraries came from the immunoSEQ multiplex PCR assay. For most patients, genomic DNA was isolated using the Qiagen DNeasy Blood and Tissue Kit and was shipped frozen to Adaptive Biotechnologies for TCR sequencing. High-throughput TCR-beta CDR3 sequencing of genomic DNA from most patients was performed by Adaptive Biotechnologies. Under the source paper's analysis protocol: TCR sequencing data were retrieved from Adaptive's ImmunoSEQ software for some 17 patients, whereas three other patients were processed with MiXCR and VDJtools. CD4 versus CD8 sorting errors were corrected by removing sequences found in both subsets at a frequency ratio below 5:1. Because the origin of CDR3 nucleotide sequences shared between donor and recipient could not be assigned, those sequences were removed. To count as alloreactive, a clone needed at least 2-fold expansion over unstimulated cells and a minimum CFSE-low frequency of 0.002% (template counts) or 0.001% (read counts). Clones were considered mappable if detected in sequenced pre-transplant spleen, lymph node, or MLR CFSE-low populations of the donor or recipient. The cumulative frequency of alloreactive clones was calculated as a percentage of all sequences, weighted by copy number. TCRdb obtained this table from immuneACCESS and retained in-frame rearrangements with V and J assigned. These tables miss some clones; where compared with another copy, unresolved V genes account for less than half of the shortfall, and the remainder is unexplained. That table gives V, J and clone size, and the DNA gave D and trimming. In all, the sample holds some 90,000 clones, and almost 90% of those were seen once. Clones ranked in the top ten supply approximately 0.11% of the sample.

Trimming costs V 3 bases and J 7 bases, and their ends lie 16 bases apart. There are 16 amino acids in the CDR3, from cysteine to phenylalanine inclusive. Only the CDR3 DNA is retained, 48 bases long and in frame from the first base. Taken from the germline V gene (reference sequence), the CDR1 and CDR2 loops are SGHAT and FQDESV. What the study reported, not specific to this receptor: GvH clones were found in recipient bone marrow, and some of the GvH clones appeared earlier in ileal mucosa or blood, which is consistent with an intestinal mucosal origin. In patients with donor T cell macrochimerism, the allografts had high GvH to HvG T cell clonal ratios. Conclusions were limited by the relatively low number and heterogeneity of intestinal transplant patients. Early after transplant, peak levels of circulating GvH clones were associated with declines in HvG clones.

The chain uses TRBV11-1 and TRBJ1-6; TRBD1 is a possible D gene, resting on 5 matching bases. The input for sequencing was unstimulated CD4+ T cells sorted from spleen or lymph node cells, taken before intestinal transplant. The sequence was obtained from a human donor who received an intestinal transplant. The nucleotide sequence reads TGTGCCAGCAGCTTGGGGCAGGGCCCTTCGAATTCACCCCTCCACTTT. Its translation is CASSLGQGPSNSPLHF.